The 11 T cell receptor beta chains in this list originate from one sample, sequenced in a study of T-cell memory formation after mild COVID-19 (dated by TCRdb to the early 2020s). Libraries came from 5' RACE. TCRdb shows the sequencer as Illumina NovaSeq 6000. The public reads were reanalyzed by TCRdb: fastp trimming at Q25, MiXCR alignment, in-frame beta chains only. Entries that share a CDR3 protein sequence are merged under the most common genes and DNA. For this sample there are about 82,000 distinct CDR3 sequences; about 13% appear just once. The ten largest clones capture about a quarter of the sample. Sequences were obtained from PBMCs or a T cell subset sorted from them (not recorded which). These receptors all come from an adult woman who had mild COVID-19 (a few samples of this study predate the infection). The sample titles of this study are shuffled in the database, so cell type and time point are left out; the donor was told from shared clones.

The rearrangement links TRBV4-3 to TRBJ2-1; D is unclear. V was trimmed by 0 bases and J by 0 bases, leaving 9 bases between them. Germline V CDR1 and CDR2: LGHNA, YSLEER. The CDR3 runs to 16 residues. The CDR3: CASSQDRMGSYNEQFF. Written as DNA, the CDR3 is TGCGCCAGCAGCCAAGATCGGATGGGCTCCTACAATGAGCAGTTCTTC.

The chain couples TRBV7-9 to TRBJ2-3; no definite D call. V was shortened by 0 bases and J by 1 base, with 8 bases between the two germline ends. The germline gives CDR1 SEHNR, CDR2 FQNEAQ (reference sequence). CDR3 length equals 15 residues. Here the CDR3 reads CASSLARRGTDTQYF. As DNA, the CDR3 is TGTGCCAGCAGCTTAGCGCGTAGGGGCACAGATACGCAGTATTTT.

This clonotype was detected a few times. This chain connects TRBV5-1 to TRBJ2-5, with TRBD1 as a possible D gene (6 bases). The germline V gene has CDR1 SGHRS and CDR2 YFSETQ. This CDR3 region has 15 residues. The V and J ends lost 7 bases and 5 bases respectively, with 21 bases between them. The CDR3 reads CASGLGQGSWETQYF. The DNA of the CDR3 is TGCGCCAGCGGGCTTGGGCAGGGGAGTTGGGAGACCCAGTACTTC.

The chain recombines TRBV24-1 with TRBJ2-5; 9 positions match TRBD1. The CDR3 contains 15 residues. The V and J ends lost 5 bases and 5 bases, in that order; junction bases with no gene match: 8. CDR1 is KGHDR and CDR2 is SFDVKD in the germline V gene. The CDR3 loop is CATSAPTGGRETQYF. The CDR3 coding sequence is TGTGCCACCAGTGCCCCCACAGGGGGCCGGGAGACCCAGTACTTC.

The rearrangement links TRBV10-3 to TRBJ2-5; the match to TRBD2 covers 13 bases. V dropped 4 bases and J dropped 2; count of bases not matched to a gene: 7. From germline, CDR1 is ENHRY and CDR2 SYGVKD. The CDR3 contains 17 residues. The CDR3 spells CAISVEGLAGFQETQYF. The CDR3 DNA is TGTGCCATCAGTGTGGAGGGACTAGCGGGGTTTCAAGAGACCCAGTACTTC.

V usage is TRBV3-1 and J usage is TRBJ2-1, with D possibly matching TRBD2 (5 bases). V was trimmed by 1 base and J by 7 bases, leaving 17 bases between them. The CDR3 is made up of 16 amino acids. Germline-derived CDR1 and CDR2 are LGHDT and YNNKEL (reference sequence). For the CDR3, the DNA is TGTGCCAGCAGCCAAGTCCTCAGCGAGGGTGCGAATGAGCAGTTCTTC. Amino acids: CASSQVLSEGANEQFF.

The CDR3 DNA is TGCAGTGCTAGAGATCCCGTACTAAGGGGTGGCTACACCTTC. Translating gives CSARDPVLRGGYTF. The chain links TRBV20-1 to TRBJ1-2; the D gene is possibly TRBD1 (5 bases). CDR1 and CDR2 from the germline V gene are DFQATT and SNEGSKA (reference sequence). There are 14 residues in the CDR3. The germline V and J ends were trimmed by 0 bases and 7 bases, with 15 bases remaining between them.

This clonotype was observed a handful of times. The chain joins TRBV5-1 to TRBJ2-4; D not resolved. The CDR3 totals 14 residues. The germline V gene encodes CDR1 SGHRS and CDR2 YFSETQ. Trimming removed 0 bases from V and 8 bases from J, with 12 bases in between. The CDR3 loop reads CASSLVGYADIQYF. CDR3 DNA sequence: TGCGCCAGCAGCTTGGTAGGGTATGCGGACATTCAGTACTTC. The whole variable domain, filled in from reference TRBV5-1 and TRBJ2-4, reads KAGVTQTPRYLIKTRGQQVTLSCSPISGHRSVSWYQQTPGQGLQFLFEYFSETQRNKGNFPGRFSGRQFSNSRSEMNVSTLELGDSALYLCASSLVGYADIQYFGAGTRLSVL.

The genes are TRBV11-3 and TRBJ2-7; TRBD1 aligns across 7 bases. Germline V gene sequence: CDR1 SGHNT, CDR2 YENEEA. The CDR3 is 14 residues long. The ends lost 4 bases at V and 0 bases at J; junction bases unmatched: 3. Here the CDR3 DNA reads TGTGCCAGCAGCTACCGGGACAGCTCCTACGAGCAGTACTTC. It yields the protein CASSYRDSSYEQYF.

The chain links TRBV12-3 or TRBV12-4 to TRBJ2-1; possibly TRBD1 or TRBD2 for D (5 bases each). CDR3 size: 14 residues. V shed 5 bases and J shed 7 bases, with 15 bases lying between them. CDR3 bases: TGTGCCAGCAGTGGGCCAGGGAGACTAAATGAGCAGTTCTTC. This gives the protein CASSGPGRLNEQFF.

This chain's CDR3 is CASSLVTKNNEQFF. The CDR3 nucleotides are TGCGCCAGCAGCTTGGTGACAAAAAACAATGAGCAGTTCTTC. The chain recombines TRBV5-1 with TRBJ2-1; no clear D gene. Germline CDR1 and CDR2: SGHRS and YFSETQ. The CDR3 is 14 amino acids. The V end was cut by 0 bases, the J end by 5 bases, with 9 bases between.